The next 10 T cell receptor beta chains were all read from a single sample in a study of blood T cell repertoires in COVID-19. Repertoires were generated with immunoSEQ multiplex PCR, while TCRdb's copy carries only in-frame clones and drops some. The sample holds some 220,000 clones, roughly 80% seen once. Sequenced input: peripheral blood. The receptors originated from an older woman with acute or convalescent COVID-19.

Remarks on this clone: An end of the junction does not agree with germline; a read error may underlie this. This chain uses TRBV9 with TRBJ2-3, with 10 bases lining up with TRBD2. Germline-derived CDR1 and CDR2 are SGDLS and YYNGEE. This CDR3 is 13 amino acids long. For the CDR3, the DNA is TGTGCCAGCAGCGTTGCATCAGCGGGGGGGTTGGATTTT. Translation: CASSVASAGGLDF.

This chain connects TRBV5-1 to TRBJ2-1; 7 positions match TRBD1. This CDR3 is built from 16 residues. J gave up 7 bases and V 1 base, and 11 bases lay outside the gene matches. Looked up from germline, CDR1 is SGHRS and CDR2 is YFSETQ. CDR3 in DNA: TGCGCCAGCAGCTTGTCTAAGGGGGCCCTGGGGAATGAGCAGTTCTTC. It yields the protein CASSLSKGALGNEQFF.

The chain links TRBV20-1 to TRBJ2-1, with D maybe TRBD2 (6 bases). The ends were cut back, 3 bases at V and 5 bases at J, with 20 bases in the middle. CDR3 length: 16 residues. Germline-derived CDR1 and CDR2 are DFQATT and SNEGSKA (reference sequence). The CDR3: CSASPMGRGSHNEQFF. In nucleotides, the CDR3 is TGCAGTGCTAGTCCCATGGGGCGGGGTAGTCACAATGAGCAGTTCTTC.

This clone was seen once. V gene TRBV7-9 combines with J gene TRBJ2-3, with D maybe TRBD2 (6 bases). Trimming left V 0 bases short and J 0 bases short, with 10 bases between. The germline CDR1 and CDR2 sequences are SEHNR and FQNEAQ (reference sequence). CDR3 length: 16 amino acids. In DNA form, the CDR3 reads TGTGCCAGCAGCTTAGCGCGGGACTGGAGCACAGATACGCAGTATTTT. As protein: CASSLARDWSTDTQYF.

The V call is TRBV30, the J call TRBJ2-1; maybe TRBD2 (5 bases). CDR3 length: 12 amino acids. V lost 4 bases and J 8 bases, leaving 12 bases between the germline ends. Germline CDR1 is GTSNPN and CDR2 is SVGIG (reference sequence). As DNA, the CDR3 is TGTGCCTGGAAACGGCTAGCCCATGAGCAGTTCTTC. It specifies CAWKRLAHEQFF.

The chain links TRBV4-1 to TRBJ2-1; the D gene is possibly TRBD2 (5 bases). CDR1 and CDR2 from the germline V gene are MGHRA and YSYEKL. The CDR3 runs 14 residues. V shed 4 bases and J shed 10 bases, with 17 bases lying between them. In nucleotides, the CDR3 is TGCGCCAGCAGCCTCGACCTTCGGGGTCCCGAGCAGTTCTTC. The encoded protein is CASSLDLRGPEQFF.

The chain has TRBV15 and TRBJ2-1, with TRBD2 as a possible D gene (6 bases). The CDR3 sequence is 13 residues long. The V end was cut by 5 bases, the J end by 7 bases, with 12 bases between. Germline values: CDR1 LNHNV, CDR2 YYDKDF (reference sequence). DNA of the CDR3: TGTGCCACCAGCCCCAAACGGGAGAATGAGCAGTTCTTC. Residues: CATSPKRENEQFF.

This chain links TRBV5-1 with TRBJ1-2; 10 bases are shared with TRBD1. Trimming at V came to 0 bases and at J to 7 bases, leaving 9 bases not matched to a gene. Germline V gene data show CDR1 as SGHRS and CDR2 as YFSETQ. The CDR3 extends over 16 amino acids. The CDR3 is CASSLALRDRGGGYTF. The CDR3 nucleotides read TGCGCCAGCAGCTTGGCCCTCCGGGACAGGGGTGGTGGCTACACCTTC.

V is TRBV5-1 and J is TRBJ2-1; 10 bases match TRBD1. Germline V gene sequence: CDR1 SGHRS, CDR2 YFSETQ. The CDR3 totals 12 residues. Germline trimming cut 0 bases from V and 16 bases from J; bases unmatched to any gene: 4. The CDR3: CASSLGGTGEFF. Written as DNA, the CDR3 is TGCGCCAGCAGCTTGGGAGGGACAGGGGAATTCTTC.

The chain combines TRBV10-3 with TRBJ1-2; TRBD1 agrees at 7 bases. Per germline, CDR1 ENHRY and CDR2 SYGVKD. The CDR3 is 11 amino acids. V was pared by 10 bases and J by 3 bases, with 2 bases of the junction left unmatched. CDR3 loop: CATGTDYGYTF. DNA for the CDR3: TGTGCCACCGGGACAGACTATGGCTACACCTTC.